The 12 T cell receptor beta chains below come from one sample, sequenced in a study of T-cell reconstitution after alpha-beta-depleted transplantation in children. Unique molecular identifiers were used to barcode this TCRbeta library. TCRdb reanalysed the PCR reads using MiXCR and keeps one entry per CDR3 protein. The sample lists around 90,000 distinct CDR3 sequences; roughly a sixth were seen once. Sequenced here: PBMCs, mostly from graft donor cells, sampled 180 days after TCRalphabeta/CD19-depleted stem cell transplant. These receptors were taken from a male patient under 10 years old who had a stem cell transplant for acute lymphoblastic leukemia, so the T cells may come from the graft donor.

This clonotype was counted between two and nine times. This rearrangement joins TRBV7-2 to TRBJ2-1; D gene uncertain. The germline CDR1 and CDR2 sequences are SGHTA and FQGNSA. The CDR3 is 11 residues long. V dropped 7 bases and J dropped 8 bases, with 9 bases sitting between them. CDR3: CASILSHEQFF. The DNA of the CDR3 is TGTGCCAGCATCCTATCCCATGAGCAGTTCTTC.

The sample holds a few counts of this clonotype. The chain employs TRBV10-3 and TRBJ2-5, with D perhaps assigned TRBD1 or TRBD2 (6 bases each). V was trimmed by 9 bases and J by 2 bases, leaving 13 bases between them. This CDR3 contains 13 residues. Per germline, CDR1 ENHRY and CDR2 SYGVKD. The CDR3 DNA sequence: TGTGCCATTAGGGGGGCCGGGCAAGAGACCCAGTACTTC. Translated: CAIRGAGQETQYF.

This chain uses TRBV4-3 with TRBJ1-1; a possible D gene is TRBD1 (6 bases). V lost 0 bases and J lost 5, with 13 bases in between. The germline CDR1 and CDR2 sequences are LGHNA and YSLEER. The CDR3 sequence is 15 residues long. CDR3: CASSQDRQGRTEAFF. The CDR3 nucleotides read TGCGCCAGCAGCCAAGATAGGCAGGGGAGGACTGAAGCTTTCTTT.

The chain has TRBV18 and TRBJ1-1, with unresolved D. Trimming left V 1 base short and J 4 bases short, with 13 bases between. Germline V CDR1 and CDR2: KGHSH, LQKENI. The CDR3 has 15 residues. The CDR3 sequence is CASSPRSGVATEAFF. In nucleotides, the CDR3 is TGTGCCAGCTCACCACGGTCCGGGGTGGCCACTGAAGCTTTCTTT.

This clonotype has more than one count but fewer than ten. The chain has TRBV5-6 and TRBJ2-7; D gene unclear. The CDR3 is 13 amino acids. The germline V gene encodes CDR1 SGHDT and CDR2 YYEEEE. Deletions cut 5 bases from V and 0 bases from J, with 9 bases between. CDR3 sequence: CASSQTASYEQYF. The CDR3 DNA reads TGTGCCAGCAGTCAAACAGCCTCCTACGAGCAGTACTTC.

V gene TRBV11-3 combines with J gene TRBJ2-1, with D uncertain. This CDR3 is 14 amino acids long. Trimming pared 5 bases from V and 4 bases from J, leaving 12 bases between. Per germline, CDR1 SGHNT and CDR2 YENEEA. CDR3 region: CASSPSDQYNEQFF. DNA of the CDR3: TGTGCCAGCAGCCCCTCGGACCAATACAATGAGCAGTTCTTC.

The sample holds a few counts of this clonotype. The V gene is TRBV12-3 or TRBV12-4, the J gene TRBJ1-2; 8 positions match TRBD1. V shed 5 bases and J 2 bases; nucleotides not matched to a gene: 16. The CDR3 runs to 18 residues. CDR3 loop: CASSGTVGAGGANYGYTF. CDR3 bases: TGTGCCAGCAGTGGCACCGTCGGGGCAGGGGGCGCGAACTATGGCTACACCTTC.

This clonotype occurred a few times. The chain uses TRBV19 and TRBJ2-7; the D gene is possibly TRBD2 (5 bases). V was clipped by 3 bases and J by 5 bases, with 20 bases between them. The CDR3 extends over 16 amino acids. The germline V gene has CDR1 LNHDA and CDR2 SQIVND (reference sequence). The CDR3 DNA sequence: TGTGCCAGTAGTATCGAATACTTCGGGATCCGCGACGAGCAGTACTTC. Translation gives CASSIEYFGIRDEQYF.

Turning to this clonotype: Germline and junction disagree at one end, which may indicate a read error. The rearrangement joins TRBV7-9 to TRBJ1-5; no definite D call. This CDR3 has 14 amino acids. Germline-derived CDR1 and CDR2 are SEHNR and FQNEAQ (reference sequence). CDR3 protein: CASSIGGSNHPQHF. Here the CDR3 DNA reads TGTGCCAGCAGCATCGGAGGAAGCAATCACCCCCAGCATTTT.

This clonotype was seen only a few times. The CDR3 reads CASNPGDQPQHF. Written as DNA, the CDR3 is TGTGCCAGCAACCCAGGGGATCAGCCCCAGCATTTT. The rearrangement links TRBV28 to TRBJ1-5; D may be TRBD1 (6 bases). The CDR3 is 12 amino acids. Germline V gene lookup returns CDR1 MDHEN and CDR2 SYDVKM. V dropped 7 bases and J dropped 5 bases, with 9 bases sitting between them.

This clonotype was observed a few times. This chain links TRBV7-8 with TRBJ1-3; perhaps TRBD1 as D (5 bases). In germline, CDR1 is SGHVS, CDR2 FQNEAQ. The CDR3 is 17 amino acids. Trimming removed 1 base at V and 0 bases at J, with 13 bases between. The CDR3 reads CASSLDKPGYSGNTIYF. The CDR3 DNA is TGTGCCAGCAGCTTAGATAAACCAGGGTACTCTGGAAACACCATATATTTT.

Only a few counts were recorded for this clonotype. This sequence joins TRBV12-3 or TRBV12-4 and TRBJ2-2, with 11 bases identical to TRBD2. With 1 base clipped from V and 7 bases from J, the junction kept 8 bases outside the gene matches. CDR3 length equals 17 residues. As DNA, the CDR3 is TGTGCCAGCAGTTTAGGAGTAGCGGGGGGGCTTAGCGGGGAGCTGTTTTTT. Translating it yields CASSLGVAGGLSGELFF.